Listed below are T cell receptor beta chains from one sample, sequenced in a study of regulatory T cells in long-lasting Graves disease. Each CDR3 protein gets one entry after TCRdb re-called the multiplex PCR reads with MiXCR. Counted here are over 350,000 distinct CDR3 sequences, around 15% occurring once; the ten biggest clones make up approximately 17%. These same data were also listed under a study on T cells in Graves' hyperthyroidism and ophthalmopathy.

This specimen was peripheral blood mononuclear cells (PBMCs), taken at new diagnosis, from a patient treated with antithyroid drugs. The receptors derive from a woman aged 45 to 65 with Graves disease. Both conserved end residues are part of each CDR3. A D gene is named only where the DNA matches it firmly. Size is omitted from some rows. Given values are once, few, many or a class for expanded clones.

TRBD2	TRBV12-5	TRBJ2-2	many	CASGLNPGLAANTGELFF	TGTGCTAGTGGTTTGAATCCCGGACTAGCGGCGAACACCGGGGAGCTGTTTTTT
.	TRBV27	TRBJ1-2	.	CASSSAALDGNYGYTF	TGTGCCAGCAGCTCAGCCGCCTTAGACGGTAACTATGGCTACACCTTC
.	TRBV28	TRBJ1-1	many	CASSPSGTSMNTEAFF	TGTGCCAGCAGCCCCTCCGGGACAAGTATGAACACTGAAGCTTTCTTT
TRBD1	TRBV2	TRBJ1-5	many	CASSEAVDRQGEHF	TGTGCCAGCAGTGAAGCCGTTGACCGACAGGGTGAGCATTTT
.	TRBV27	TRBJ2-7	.	CASKPQGTLGEQYF	TGTGCCAGCAAACCCCAGGGGACCTTAGGCGAGCAGTACTTC
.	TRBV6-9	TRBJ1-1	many	CASSYPATDGNTEAFF	TGTGCCAGCAGTTACCCCGCGACGGACGGGAACACTGAAGCTTTCTTT
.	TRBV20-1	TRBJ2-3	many	CSEQSQGADTQYF	TGCAGTGAACAGAGTCAGGGAGCAGATACGCAGTATTTT
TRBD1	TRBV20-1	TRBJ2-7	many	CSASSWTGAYEQYF	TGCAGTGCTAGTTCGTGGACAGGGGCCTACGAGCAGTACTTC
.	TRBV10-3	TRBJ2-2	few	CAIRAETVGTGELFF	TGTGCCATCAGGGCGGAGACGGTAGGCACCGGGGAGCTGTTTTTT
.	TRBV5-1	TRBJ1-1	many	CASESFLRTEAFF	TGCGCCAGCGAGAGTTTTCTGCGCACTGAAGCTTTCTTT
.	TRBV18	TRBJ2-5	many	CASSPPSPARGQETQYF	TGTGCCAGCTCACCACCGTCTCCCGCCCGGGGGCAAGAGACCCAGTACTTC
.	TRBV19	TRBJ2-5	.	CASSISGGAETQYF	TGTGCCAGTAGTATTAGTGGAGGGGCCGAGACCCAGTACTTC
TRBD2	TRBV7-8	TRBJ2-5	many	CASSLTSGLQETQYF	TGTGCCAGCAGCTTGACTAGCGGGTTGCAAGAGACCCAGTACTTC
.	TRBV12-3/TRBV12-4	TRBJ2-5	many	CASSFGGEETQYF	TGTGCCAGCAGTTTCGGCGGGGAGGAGACCCAGTACTTC
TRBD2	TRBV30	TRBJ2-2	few	CAWRAGAGDRPNTGELFF	TGTGCCTGGAGGGCCGGGGCGGGAGACCGACCGAACACCGGGGAGCTGTTTTTT
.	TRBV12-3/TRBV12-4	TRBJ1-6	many	CASSSGGESPLHF	TGTGCCAGCAGTTCGGGGGGGGAATCACCCCTCCACTTT
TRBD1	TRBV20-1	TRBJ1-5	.	CSARSGQGVDQPQHF	TGCAGTGCTAGATCGGGACAGGGTGTCGATCAGCCCCAGCATTTT
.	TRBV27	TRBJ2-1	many	CASSYIAPGDAPVGEQFF	TGTGCCAGCAGTTACATAGCGCCCGGGGACGCTCCCGTGGGTGAGCAGTTCTTC
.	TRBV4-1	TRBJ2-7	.	CASSQDPGRGGEQYF	TGCGCCAGCAGCCAAGATCCCGGCAGGGGTGGTGAGCAGTACTTC
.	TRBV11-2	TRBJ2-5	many	CASSPRGTQYF	TGTGCCAGCAGCCCACGGGGGACCCAGTACTTC
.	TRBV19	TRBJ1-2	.	CASSIQHSYGYTF	TGTGCCAGTAGTATTCAACACAGCTATGGCTACACCTTC
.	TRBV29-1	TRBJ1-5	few	CSVAGASGNQPQHF	TGCAGCGTTGCAGGGGCGAGTGGCAATCAGCCCCAGCATTTT
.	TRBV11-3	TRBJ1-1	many	CASSVGTNTEAFF	TGTGCCAGCAGCGTAGGGACGAACACTGAAGCTTTCTTT
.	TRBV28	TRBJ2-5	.	CASSFYFGGGKETQYF	TGTGCCAGCAGTTTCTACTTCGGGGGAGGCAAAGAGACCCAGTACTTC
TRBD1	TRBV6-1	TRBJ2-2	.	CASARQGMAGELFF	TGTGCCAGCGCCCGACAGGGAATGGCCGGGGAGCTGTTTTTT
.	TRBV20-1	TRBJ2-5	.	CSAREGAQYF	TGCAGTGCTAGAGAGGGGGCCCAGTACTTC
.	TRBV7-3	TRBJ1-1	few	CASSLKTAIEAFF	TGTGCCAGCAGCTTAAAAACGGCTATTGAAGCTTTCTTT
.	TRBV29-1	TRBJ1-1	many	CSVDQNTEAFF	TGCAGCGTTGATCAGAACACTGAAGCTTTCTTT
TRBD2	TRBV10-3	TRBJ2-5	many	CAIRRDLAGARETQYF	TGTGCCATCAGGAGAGACTTAGCGGGAGCAAGGGAGACCCAGTACTTC
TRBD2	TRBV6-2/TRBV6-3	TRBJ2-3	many	CASSYSGLAQSTDTQYF	TGTGCCAGCAGTTACTCAGGACTAGCGCAAAGCACAGATACGCAGTATTTT
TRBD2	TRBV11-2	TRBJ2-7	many	CASSLSGSAYEQYF	TGTGCCAGCAGCCTGAGCGGGAGTGCTTACGAGCAGTACTTC
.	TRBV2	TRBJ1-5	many	CASESLVRGGQPQHF	TGTGCCAGCGAGTCTTTAGTCAGGGGCGGCCAGCCCCAGCATTTT
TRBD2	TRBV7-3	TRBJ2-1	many	CASSLKPGLETNEQFF	TGTGCCAGCAGCTTAAAACCGGGACTAGAGACGAATGAGCAGTTCTTC
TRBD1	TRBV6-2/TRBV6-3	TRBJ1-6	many	CASSYSGTGGSPLHF	TGTGCCAGCAGTTACTCCGGGACAGGGGGTTCACCCCTCCACTTT
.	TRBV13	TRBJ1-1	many	CASRTRVNTEAFF	TGTGCCAGCAGGACACGGGTGAACACTGAAGCTTTCTTT
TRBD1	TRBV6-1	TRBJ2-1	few	CASSRQGFDNEQFF	TGTGCCAGCAGCCGACAGGGTTTCGACAATGAGCAGTTCTTC
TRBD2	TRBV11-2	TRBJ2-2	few	CASSLDGLAGGPGELFF	TGTGCCAGCAGCTTAGACGGACTAGCGGGAGGGCCCGGGGAGCTGTTTTTT
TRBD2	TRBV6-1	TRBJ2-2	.	CASDLAEYTGELFF	TGTGCCAGCGATCTAGCGGAGTACACCGGGGAGCTGTTTTTT
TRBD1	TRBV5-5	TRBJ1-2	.	CASSLGPGTGNGYTF	TGTGCCAGCAGCTTGGGGCCCGGGACAGGGAACGGCTACACCTTC
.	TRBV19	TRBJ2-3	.	CASSTLPGTDTQYF	TGTGCCAGTAGTACCCTCCCGGGCACAGATACGCAGTATTTT
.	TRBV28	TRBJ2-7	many	CASAHNSYEQYF	TGTGCCAGCGCGCATAACTCCTACGAGCAGTACTTC
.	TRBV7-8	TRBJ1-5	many	CASSLGRWTDNQPQHF	TGTGCCAGCAGCTTAGGCAGGTGGACAGATAATCAGCCCCAGCATTTT
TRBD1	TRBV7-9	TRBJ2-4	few	CASSETGGGLAKNIQYF	TGTGCCAGCAGTGAAACAGGGGGCGGGCTAGCCAAAAACATTCAGTACTTC
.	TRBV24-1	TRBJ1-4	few	CATSDPAASGEKLFF	TGTGCCACCAGTGATCCGGCGGCTTCGGGCGAAAAACTGTTTTTT
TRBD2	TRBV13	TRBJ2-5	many	CASSLGRRGGDQETQYF	TGTGCCAGCAGCTTAGGCCGGCGGGGGGGGGACCAAGAGACCCAGTACTTC
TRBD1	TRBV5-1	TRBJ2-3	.	CASSLPGQGITDTQYF	TGCGCCAGCAGCCTGCCAGGACAGGGAATCACAGATACGCAGTATTTT
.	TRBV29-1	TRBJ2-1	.	CSARLVFDEQFF	TGCAGCGCGAGACTAGTTTTCGATGAGCAGTTCTTC
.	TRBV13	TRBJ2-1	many	CASSLERSYNEQFF	TGTGCCAGCAGCTTGGAGCGCTCCTACAATGAGCAGTTCTTC
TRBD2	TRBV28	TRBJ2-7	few	CASRREGLYEQYF	TGTGCCAGCAGGCGGGAGGGCCTCTACGAGCAGTACTTC
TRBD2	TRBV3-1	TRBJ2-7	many	CASSQGLAGVSYEQYF	TGTGCCAGCAGCCAAGGACTAGCGGGCGTATCCTACGAGCAGTACTTC
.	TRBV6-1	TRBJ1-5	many	CASTKAGGVNQPQHF	TGTGCCAGCACCAAAGCCGGGGGTGTCAATCAGCCCCAGCATTTT
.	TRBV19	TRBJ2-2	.	CASSHLDKGNGELFF	TGTGCCAGTAGTCACTTGGACAAGGGGAACGGGGAGCTGTTTTTT
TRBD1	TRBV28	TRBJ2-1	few	CASRVQGDYNEQFF	TGTGCCAGCAGAGTACAGGGGGACTACAATGAGCAGTTCTTC
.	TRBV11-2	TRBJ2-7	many	CASSSRRDSYEQYF	TGTGCCAGCAGCTCCCGGAGAGACTCCTACGAGCAGTACTTC
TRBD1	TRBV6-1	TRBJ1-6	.	CASSEKPGTEAQPLHF	TGTGCCAGCAGTGAGAAGCCCGGGACAGAGGCGCAGCCCCTCCACTTT